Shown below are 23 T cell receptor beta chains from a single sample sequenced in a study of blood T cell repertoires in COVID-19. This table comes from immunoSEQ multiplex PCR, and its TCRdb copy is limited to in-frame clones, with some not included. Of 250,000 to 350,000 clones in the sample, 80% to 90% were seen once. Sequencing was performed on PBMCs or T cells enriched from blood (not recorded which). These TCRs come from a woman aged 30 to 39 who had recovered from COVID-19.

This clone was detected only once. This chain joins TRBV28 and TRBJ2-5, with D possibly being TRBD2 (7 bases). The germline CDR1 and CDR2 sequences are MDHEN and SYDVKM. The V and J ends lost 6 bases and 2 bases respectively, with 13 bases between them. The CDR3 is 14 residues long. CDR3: CASREQGGQETQYF. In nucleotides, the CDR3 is TGTGCCAGCAGAGAACAGGGAGGGCAAGAGACCCAGTACTTC.

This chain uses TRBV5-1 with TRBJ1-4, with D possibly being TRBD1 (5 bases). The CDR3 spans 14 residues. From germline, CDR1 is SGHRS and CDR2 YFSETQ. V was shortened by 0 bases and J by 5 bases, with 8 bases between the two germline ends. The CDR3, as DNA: TGCGCCAGCAGCTTGGCCGGGGGAAATGAAAAACTGTTTTTT. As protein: CASSLAGGNEKLFF.

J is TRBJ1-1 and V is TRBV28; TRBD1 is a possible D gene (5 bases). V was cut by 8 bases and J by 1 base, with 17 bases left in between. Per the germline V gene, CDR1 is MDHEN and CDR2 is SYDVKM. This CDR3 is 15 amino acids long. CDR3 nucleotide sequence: TGTGCCAGCTCCCCGACGGGGGTTAGGAACACTGAAGCTTTCTTT. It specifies CASSPTGVRNTEAFF. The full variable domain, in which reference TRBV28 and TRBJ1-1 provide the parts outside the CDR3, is DVKVTQSSRYLVKRTGEKVFLECVQDMDHENMFWYRQDPGLGLRLIYFSYDVKMKEKGDIPEGYSVSREKKERFSLILESASTNQTSMYLCASSPTGVRNTEAFFGQGTRLTVV.

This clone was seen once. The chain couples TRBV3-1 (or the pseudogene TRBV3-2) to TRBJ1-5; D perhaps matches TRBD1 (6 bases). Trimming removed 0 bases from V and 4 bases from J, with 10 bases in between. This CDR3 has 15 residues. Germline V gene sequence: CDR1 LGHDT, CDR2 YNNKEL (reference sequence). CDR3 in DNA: TGTGCCAGCAGCCAAGATCCAGGGGCAAATCAGCCCCAGCATTTT. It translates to CASSQDPGANQPQHF.

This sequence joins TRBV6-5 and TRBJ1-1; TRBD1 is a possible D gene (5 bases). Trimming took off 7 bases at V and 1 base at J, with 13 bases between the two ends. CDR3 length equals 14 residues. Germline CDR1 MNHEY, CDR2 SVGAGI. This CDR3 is CASNKGHQNTEAFF. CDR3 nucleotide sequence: TGTGCCAGCAACAAAGGACACCAGAACACTGAAGCTTTCTTT.

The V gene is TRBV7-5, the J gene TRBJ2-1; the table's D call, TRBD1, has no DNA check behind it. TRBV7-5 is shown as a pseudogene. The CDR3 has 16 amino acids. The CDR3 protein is CARKQIGQGPYNEQFF. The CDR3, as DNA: TGTGCCAGAAAACAGATCGGGCAGGGTCCCTACAATGAGCAGTTCTTC.

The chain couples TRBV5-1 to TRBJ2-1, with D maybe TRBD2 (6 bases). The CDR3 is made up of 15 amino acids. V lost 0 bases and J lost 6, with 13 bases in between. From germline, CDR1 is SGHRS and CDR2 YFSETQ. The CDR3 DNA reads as TGCGCCAGCAGCTTGGTGGAGCGGAGGGTCAATGAGCAGTTCTTC. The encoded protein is CASSLVERRVNEQFF.

The CDR3 bases are TGTGCCAGCAGCCAGGACAGCTACGAGCAGTACTTC. Translating it yields CASSQDSYEQYF. V usage is TRBV7-9 and J usage is TRBJ2-7; D might be TRBD1 (6 bases). The V and J ends lost 5 bases and 3 bases respectively, with 8 bases between them. Germline V gene lookup returns CDR1 SEHNR and CDR2 FQNEAQ (reference sequence). The CDR3 has 12 residues.

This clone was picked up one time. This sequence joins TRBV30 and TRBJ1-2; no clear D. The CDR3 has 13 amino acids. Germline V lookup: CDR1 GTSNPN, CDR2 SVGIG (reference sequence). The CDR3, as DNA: TGTGCGTCAAGAAGCCTAGCTAACTATGGCTACACCTTC. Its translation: CASRSLANYGYTF.

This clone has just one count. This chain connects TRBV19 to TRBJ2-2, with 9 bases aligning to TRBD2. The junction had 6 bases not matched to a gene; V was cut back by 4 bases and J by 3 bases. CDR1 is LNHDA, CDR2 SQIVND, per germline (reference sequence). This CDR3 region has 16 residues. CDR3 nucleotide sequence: TGTGCCAGTAGTACCACTAGCGGGCGCTACACCGGGGAGCTGTTTTTT. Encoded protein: CASSTTSGRYTGELFF.

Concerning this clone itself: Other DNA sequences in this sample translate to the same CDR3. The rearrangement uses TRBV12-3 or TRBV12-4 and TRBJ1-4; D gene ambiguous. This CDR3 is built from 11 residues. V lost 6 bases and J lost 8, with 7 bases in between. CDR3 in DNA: TGTGCCAGCAGCCTATCAGAAAAACTGTTTTTT. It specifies CASSLSEKLFF.

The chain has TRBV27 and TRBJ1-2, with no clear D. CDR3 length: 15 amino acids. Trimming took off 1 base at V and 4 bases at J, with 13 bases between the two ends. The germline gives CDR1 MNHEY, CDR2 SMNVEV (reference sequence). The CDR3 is CASSLFQASPYGYTF. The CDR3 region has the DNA TGTGCCAGCAGTTTATTCCAGGCGTCCCCCTATGGCTACACCTTC.

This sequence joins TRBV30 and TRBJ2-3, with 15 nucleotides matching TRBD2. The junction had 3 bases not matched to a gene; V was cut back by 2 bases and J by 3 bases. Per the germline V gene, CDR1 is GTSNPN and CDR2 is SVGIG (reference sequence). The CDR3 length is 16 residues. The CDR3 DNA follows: TGTGCCTGGAGTCCGGGACTAGCGGGAGGAACAGATACGCAGTATTTT. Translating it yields CAWSPGLAGGTDTQYF.

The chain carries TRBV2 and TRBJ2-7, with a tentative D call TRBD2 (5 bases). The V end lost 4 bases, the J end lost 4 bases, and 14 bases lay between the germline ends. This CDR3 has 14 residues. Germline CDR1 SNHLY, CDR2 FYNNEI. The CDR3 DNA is TGTGCCAGCAGTGTCCGGAGGAATGATTACGAGCAGTACTTC. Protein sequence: CASSVRRNDYEQYF.

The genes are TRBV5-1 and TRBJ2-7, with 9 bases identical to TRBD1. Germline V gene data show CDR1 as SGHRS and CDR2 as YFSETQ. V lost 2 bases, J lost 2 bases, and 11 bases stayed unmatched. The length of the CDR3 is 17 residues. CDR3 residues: CASSFAPSGTGPYEQYF. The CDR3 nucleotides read TGCGCCAGCAGCTTTGCACCCTCCGGGACAGGGCCCTACGAGCAGTACTTC. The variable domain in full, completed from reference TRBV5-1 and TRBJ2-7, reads KAGVTQTPRYLIKTRGQQVTLSCSPISGHRSVSWYQQTPGQGLQFLFEYFSETQRNKGNFPGRFSGRQFSNSRSEMNVSTLELGDSALYLCASSFAPSGTGPYEQYFGPGTRLTVT.

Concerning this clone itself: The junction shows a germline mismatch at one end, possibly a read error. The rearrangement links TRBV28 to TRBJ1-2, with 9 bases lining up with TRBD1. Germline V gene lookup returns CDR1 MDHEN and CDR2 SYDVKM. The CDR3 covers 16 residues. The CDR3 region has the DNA TGTGCCAGCAATTTAGGGGGACAGGGAATTTATTATGGCTACACCTTC. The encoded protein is CASNLGGQGIYYGYTF.

The CDR3 DNA reads TGCGCCAGCAGCTACCGGGACAGGGGCGACGAGCAGTACTTC. This sequence encodes CASSYRDRGDEQYF. J is TRBJ2-7 and V is TRBV5-1; 10 nucleotides align to TRBD1. The V gene's germline CDR1 is SGHRS and CDR2 YFSETQ. The CDR3 loop spans 14 amino acids. V lost 3 bases, J lost 5 bases, and 5 bases stayed unmatched.

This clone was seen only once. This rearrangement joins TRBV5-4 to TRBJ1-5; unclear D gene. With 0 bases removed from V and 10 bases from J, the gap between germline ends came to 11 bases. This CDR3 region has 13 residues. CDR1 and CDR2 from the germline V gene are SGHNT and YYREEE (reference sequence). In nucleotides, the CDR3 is TGTGCCAGCAGCTTGGAACTAGCGGATCCCCAGCATTTT. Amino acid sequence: CASSLELADPQHF.

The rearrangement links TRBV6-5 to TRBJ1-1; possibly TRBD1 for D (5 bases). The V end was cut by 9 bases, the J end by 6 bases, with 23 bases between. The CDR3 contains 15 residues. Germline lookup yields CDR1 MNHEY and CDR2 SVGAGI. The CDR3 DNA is TGTGCCAGTTTCACCCCCGGGACTATATATCCTGAAGCTTTCTTT. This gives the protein CASFTPGTIYPEAFF.

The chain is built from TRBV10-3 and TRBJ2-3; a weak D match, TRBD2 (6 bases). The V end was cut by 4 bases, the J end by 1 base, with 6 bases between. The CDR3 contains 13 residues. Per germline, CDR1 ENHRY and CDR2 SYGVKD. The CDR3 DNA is TGTGCCATCAGTGCTAGCGGCACAGATACGCAGTATTTT. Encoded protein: CAISASGTDTQYF.

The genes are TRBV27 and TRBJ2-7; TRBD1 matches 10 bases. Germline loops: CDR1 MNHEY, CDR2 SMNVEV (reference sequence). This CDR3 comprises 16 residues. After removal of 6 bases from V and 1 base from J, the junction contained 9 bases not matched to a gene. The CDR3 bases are TGTGCCAGCAGAAGCTTGTGGGACAGGGGTTCCTACGAGCAGTACTTC. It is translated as CASRSLWDRGSYEQYF.

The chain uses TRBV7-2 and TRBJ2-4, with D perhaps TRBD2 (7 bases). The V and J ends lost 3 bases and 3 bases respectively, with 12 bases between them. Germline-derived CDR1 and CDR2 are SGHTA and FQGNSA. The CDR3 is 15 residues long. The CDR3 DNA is TGTGCCAGCAGCTTGGGGGGGCGTGGCAAAAACATTCAGTACTTC. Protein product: CASSLGGRGKNIQYF.

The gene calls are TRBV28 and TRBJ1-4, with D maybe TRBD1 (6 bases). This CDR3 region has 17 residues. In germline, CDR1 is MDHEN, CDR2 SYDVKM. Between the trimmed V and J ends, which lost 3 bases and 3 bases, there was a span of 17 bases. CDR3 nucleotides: TGTGCCAGCAGTTTCGAACAGGGTCTCCTTCCTAATGAAAAACTGTTTTTT. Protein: CASSFEQGLLPNEKLFF. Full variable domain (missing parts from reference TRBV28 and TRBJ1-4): DVKVTQSSRYLVKRTGEKVFLECVQDMDHENMFWYRQDPGLGLRLIYFSYDVKMKEKGDIPEGYSVSREKKERFSLILESASTNQTSMYLCASSFEQGLLPNEKLFFGSGTQLSVL.